This is a list of T cell receptor beta chains from one sample in a study of long-term antiretroviral therapy in people with HIV. Clones were read by immunoSEQ multiplex PCR, and TCRdb kept only the in-frame ones, dropping some. The table includes about 28,000 clones, approximately 88% detected once. This sample comprised unsorted PBMCs, obtained almost 2.9 years after starting antiretroviral therapy. The receptors stem from a man aged 25-45 years with HIV. The CDR3 runs from the conserved cysteine through the conserved F or W. The D gene is left open where the match is weak. Size is omitted from some rows. Given values are once, few, many or a class for expanded clones.

TRBJ1-4 TRBV18 TRBD1 NA CASSGTGFNEKLFF TGTGCCAGCTCCGGGACAGGATTTAATGAAAAACTGTTTTTT
TRBJ1-1 TRBV4-1 NA NA CASSQQGLENTEAFF TGCGCCAGCAGCCAACAGGGGCTAGAGAACACTGAAGCTTTCTTT
TRBJ2-1 TRBV19 TRBD1 once CASHRGNEQFF TGTGCCAGTCACAGGGGAAATGAGCAGTTCTTC
TRBJ1-2 TRBV27 TRBD1 few CASSSTGGADYGYTF TGTGCCAGCAGTTCAACAGGGGGCGCTGACTATGGCTACACCTTC
TRBJ2-7 TRBV18 NA NA CASSPARSYEQYF TGTGCCAGCTCACCTGCGCGGTCCTACGAGCAGTACTTC
TRBJ2-1 TRBV28 NA few CATQDYHNEQFF TGTGCCACCCAGGACTACCACAATGAGCAGTTCTTC
TRBJ2-7 TRBV9 NA medium-sized CASSPQWGGEQYF TGTGCCAGCAGCCCCCAATGGGGAGGCGAGCAGTACTTC
TRBJ1-4 TRBV11-2 NA NA CASSLGAPVLGEKLFF TGTGCCAGCAGCTTGGGGGCGCCTGTCCTCGGGGAAAAACTGTTTTTT
TRBJ1-2 TRBV9 NA NA CASSVSLTIGPTGYGYTF TGTGCCAGCAGCGTAAGTTTGACAATTGGCCCTACTGGCTATGGCTACACCTTC
TRBJ2-2 TRBV5-1 NA NA CASSLGDTNTGELFF TGCGCCAGCAGCTTGGGGGATACGAACACCGGGGAGCTGTTTTTT
TRBJ1-5 TRBV11-2 TRBD1 few CASSLGTGRNQPQHF TGTGCCAGCAGCTTAGGGACAGGGAGGAATCAGCCCCAGCATTTT
TRBJ1-2 TRBV28 NA NA CASSSWGDQPYGYTF TGTGCCAGCTCCTCGTGGGGGGACCAACCCTATGGCTACACCTTC
TRBJ2-6 TRBV6-4 NA NA CASSSWSGANVLTF TGTGCCAGCAGTTCCTGGTCGGGGGCCAACGTCCTGACTTTC
TRBJ2-3 TRBV30 NA NA CAWRVSTWGSTDTQYF TGTGCCTGGAGAGTCAGCACGTGGGGGAGCACAGATACGCAGTATTTT
TRBJ2-7 TRBV11-2 NA NA CASRWDTSYEQYF TGTGCCAGCAGATGGGACACCTCCTACGAGCAGTACTTC
TRBJ2-1 TRBV10-3 TRBD1 NA CAISTAGGIYNEQFF TGTGCCATCAGTACCGCAGGGGGTATCTACAATGAGCAGTTCTTC
TRBJ2-5 TRBV5-6 TRBD2 NA CASSSSSGGAGTQYF TGTGCCAGCAGCTCATCTAGCGGGGGGGCGGGGACCCAGTACTTC
TRBJ2-7 TRBV7-2 NA NA CASSFRQIYEQYF TGTGCCAGCAGCTTCCGACAGATCTACGAGCAGTACTTC
TRBJ2-7 TRBV9 NA once CARGGGGSTYEQYF TGTGCCAGAGGGGGAGGCGGGAGTACCTACGAGCAGTACTTC
TRBJ1-2 TRBV28 TRBD1 once CASRTGGVGYTF TGTGCCAGCAGAACAGGGGGAGTTGGCTACACCTTC
TRBJ2-1 TRBV2 NA NA CASKNRLYNEQFF TGTGCCAGCAAGAACAGGCTCTACAATGAGCAGTTCTTC
TRBJ2-5 TRBV7-2 NA NA CASSLVEETQYF TGTGCCAGCAGCTTAGTGGAAGAGACCCAGTACTTC
TRBJ2-7 TRBV13 NA once CASSLGRTTFYEQYF TGTGCCAGCAGCTTAGGCCGGACTACTTTCTACGAGCAGTACTTC
TRBJ2-5 TRBV19 NA NA CASSILAGQETQYF TGTGCCAGTAGTATTCTGGCAGGGCAAGAGACCCAGTACTTC
TRBJ2-3 TRBV4-3 NA NA CASSQDGSSTDTQYF TGCGCCAGCAGCCAAGATGGTAGCAGCACAGATACGCAGTATTTT
TRBJ2-2 TRBV27 TRBD1 NA CASSLRLVFGTGATGELFF TGTGCCAGCAGTCTCCGCTTAGTTTTTGGGACAGGGGCCACCGGGGAGCTGTTTTTT
TRBJ1-2 TRBV19 TRBD1 NA CASSPGTAGHSLYGYTF TGTGCCAGTAGTCCGGGGACAGCCGGTCACTCCCTCTATGGCTACACCTTC
TRBJ2-7 TRBV10-2 NA NA CASSEGTGWDRSYEQYF TGCGCCAGCAGTGAGGGGACGGGGTGGGACCGCTCCTACGAGCAGTACTTC
TRBJ1-3 TRBV30 NA NA CAWSNGNTIYF TGTGCCTGGAGTAACGGAAACACCATATATTTT
TRBJ1-1 TRBV11-2 NA NA CASSLDRAVAFF TGTGCCAGCAGCTTAGACAGGGCAGTAGCTTTCTTT
TRBJ1-2 TRBV6-6 TRBD1 NA CASSYSGQGFGYTF TGTGCCAGCAGTTACTCAGGACAGGGGTTTGGCTACACCTTC
TRBJ2-7 TRBV7-2 TRBD2 NA CASSGRGRQFEQYF TGTGCCAGCAGCGGTCGCGGGAGGCAATTTGAGCAGTACTTC
TRBJ1-2 TRBV25-1 TRBD1 few CASRAGQRDYGYTF TGTGCCAGCAGGGCGGGACAGAGGGACTATGGCTACACCTTC
TRBJ1-4 TRBV7-9 TRBD1 few CASSNGQAELNEKLFF TGTGCCAGCAGCAACGGACAGGCGGAACTTAATGAAAAACTGTTTTTT
TRBJ2-1 TRBV9 NA NA CASSVVGREPYNEQFF TGTGCCAGCAGCGTAGTAGGCAGGGAGCCTTACAATGAGCAGTTCTTC
TRBJ2-2 TRBV10-3 TRBD1 NA CAISAGGLTGELFF TGTGCCATCAGTGCAGGGGGCTTGACCGGGGAGCTGTTTTTT
TRBJ2-7 TRBV5-1 NA NA CASSSLGTREDEQYF TGCGCCAGCAGCTCACTCGGGACAAGGGAGGATGAGCAGTACTTC
TRBJ2-2 TRBV29-1 TRBD1 NA CSVEIYRGRIGELFF TGCAGCGTTGAAATTTACAGGGGGAGGATCGGGGAGCTGTTTTTT
TRBJ2-2 TRBV19 TRBD1 once CASSIYAVGQENTGELFF TGTGCCAGTAGTATATATGCGGTAGGACAGGAGAACACCGGGGAGCTGTTTTTT
TRBJ2-3 TRBV4-1 NA NA CASSQLGITTDTQYF TGCGCCAGCAGCCAGCTCGGGATTACCACAGATACGCAGTATTTT
TRBJ1-2 TRBV5-1 NA NA CASSLMPGLRDNYGYTF TGCGCCAGCAGCTTGATGCCGGGTCTCCGGGATAACTATGGCTACACCTTC
TRBJ2-7 TRBV19 NA NA CASSKAVLPYEQYF TGTGCCAGTAGTAAGGCAGTTTTGCCCTACGAGCAGTACTTC
TRBJ2-7 TRBV28 TRBD1 NA CASSALRTGLRYEQYF TGTGCCAGCAGTGCCCTCCGGACAGGGTTGCGCTACGAGCAGTACTTC
TRBJ2-2 TRBV5-1 NA NA CASSLEAGLQPGELFF TGCGCCAGCAGCTTGGAAGCAGGACTTCAACCCGGGGAGCTGTTTTTT
TRBJ2-7 TRBV30 NA once CAWGRQGRSMGYEQYF TGTGCCTGGGGAAGGCAGGGCCGATCAATGGGGTACGAGCAGTACTTC
TRBJ2-1 TRBV7-9 NA NA CASLEGARAPDEQFF TGTGCCAGCTTAGAAGGGGCTCGGGCGCCCGATGAGCAGTTCTTC
TRBJ2-7 TRBV7-9 NA NA CASSPGVSYEQYF TGTGCCAGCAGCCCAGGGGTATCCTACGAGCAGTACTTC
TRBJ2-5 TRBV5-6 TRBD2 NA CASSLALAGGTQYF TGTGCCAGCAGCTTGGCGCTAGCGGGGGGGACCCAGTACTTC
TRBJ1-5 TRBV19 NA few CASTDRGGSSNQPQHF TGTGCCAGTACCGACCGGGGAGGGTCGAGCAATCAGCCCCAGCATTTT
TRBJ1-4 TRBV15 NA NA CATSRDGRQVEKLFF TGTGCCACCAGCAGAGATGGACGACAGGTGGAAAAACTGTTTTTT